Included here is one T cell receptor beta chain sequence, with context. There is no known antigen for this receptor. It has no much larger one-base neighbor in the sample; base qualities were not kept. The trial excluded patients who had a history of autoimmune disease or who were on systemic immunosuppression. Peripheral blood for TCR sequencing was drawn from every dose cohort at baseline, at cycle 4 day 1 and at cycle 7 day 1. Samples were obtained from an open-label, multicenter, first-in-human phase I dose-escalation trial of ivuxolimab. The trial enrolled adults with locally advanced or metastatic head and neck squamous cell, hepatocellular, melanoma or renal cell carcinoma. Before TCR sequencing, CD4+ T cells and CD8+ T cells were sorted from peripheral blood as separate populations. To sequence the TCRbeta CDR3 region, genomic DNA was isolated from the sorted cells. The immunoSEQ Assay was used to sequence the TCRbeta CDR3 regions. TCRdb took this table from immuneACCESS and kept in-frame rearrangements with V and J called. Such tables lack part of the clones; where checked against another copy, unresolved V genes explain under half of the gap, and the rest is unexplained. The sample table lists 69,000 or so clones, 70% to 90% of them with a count of one. The leading ten clones occupy 5.5% to 7% of the sample.

The germline V gene encodes CDR1 PRHDT and CDR2 FYEKMQ (reference sequence). There are 15 amino acids in the CDR3, from cysteine to phenylalanine inclusive. The retained sequence is limited to the CDR3, 45 bases, with the frame set at the first base. V is pruned by 5 bases and J by 7 bases, leaving 10 bases of the junction without a gene match. The data belong to a study of OX40 agonist ivuxolimab in advanced cancers. Some background on the complete study: Ivuxolimab was a fully human IgG2 agonistic monoclonal antibody targeting the costimulatory receptor OX40 (CD134). In the dose-escalation cohort, 82.7% of patients were male, and the mean age was approximately 60 years, with a range of about 23 to 85. The purpose of peripheral TCRbeta sequencing was to test whether ivuxolimab changed TCR sequence diversity and led to clonal T-cell expansion. Intravenous ivuxolimab was administered to patients every 2 weeks at six dose levels: 0.01, 0.1, 0.3, 1.5, 3 and 10 mg/kg. Among the approximately 50 dose-escalation patients, around 20 had hepatocellular carcinoma, around 15 melanoma, 9 renal cell carcinoma and 9 head and neck cancer. Prior anti-PD-1, anti-PD-L1 or anti-CTLA-4 therapy was permitted, and 40% of dose-escalation patients had received checkpoint inhibitors. Three dose-escalation patients achieved partial responses, one with hepatocellular carcinoma and two with cutaneous melanoma. The paper reports the monotherapy dose-escalation portion (N ≈ 50 patients) of the phase I ivuxolimab trial. The research as a whole found: After ivuxolimab, expanded clones were on average more numerous among CD8+ T cells than among CD4+ T cells. Low levels of normalized T-cell clonal expansion were also seen in some patients who did not respond. In the 0.1-3.0 mg/kg groups, partial responders had among the lowest normalized peripheral clonal expansion, particularly in CD8+ T cells. Which antigens the clonally expanded peripheral T cells were specific for was not determined. At doses from 0.1 to 3.0 mg/kg, clonal expansion was seen in both CD4+ and CD8+ blood T cells between baseline and week 6.

The sequence joins TRBV13 to TRBJ1-4; TRBD1 lines up with 7 middle nucleotides. This receptor was identified in an adult with an advanced solid tumor such as melanoma, head and neck, liver or kidney cancer. The sample in question was CD4+ or CD8+ T cells sorted from blood, obtained in a trial of the OX40 agonist ivuxolimab. The sequenced DNA is TGTGCCAGCAGCCCAAGTTGGGACAGCGCTGAAAAACTGTTTTTT. This is translated as CASSPSWDSAEKLFF.